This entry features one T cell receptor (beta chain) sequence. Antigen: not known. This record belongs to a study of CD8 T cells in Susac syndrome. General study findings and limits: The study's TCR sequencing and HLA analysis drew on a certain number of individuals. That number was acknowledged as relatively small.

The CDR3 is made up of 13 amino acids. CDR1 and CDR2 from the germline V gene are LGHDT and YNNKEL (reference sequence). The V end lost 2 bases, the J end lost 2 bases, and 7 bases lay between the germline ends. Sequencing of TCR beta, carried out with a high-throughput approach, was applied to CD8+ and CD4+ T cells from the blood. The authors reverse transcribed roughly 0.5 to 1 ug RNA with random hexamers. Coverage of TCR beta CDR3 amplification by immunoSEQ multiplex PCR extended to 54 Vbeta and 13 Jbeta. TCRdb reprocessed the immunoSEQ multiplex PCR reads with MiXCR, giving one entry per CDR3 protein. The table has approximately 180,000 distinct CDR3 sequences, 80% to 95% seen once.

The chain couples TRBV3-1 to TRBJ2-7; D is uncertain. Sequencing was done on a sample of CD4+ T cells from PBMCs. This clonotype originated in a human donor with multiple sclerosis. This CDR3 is CASSQFGAYEQYF. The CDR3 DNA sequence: TGTGCCAGCAGCCAATTTGGCGCCTACGAGCAGTACTTC.